A single sample gave rise to the 21 T cell receptor beta chains below, sequenced in a study of OX40 agonist ivuxolimab in advanced cancers. Repertoires were generated with immunoSEQ multiplex PCR, while TCRdb's copy carries only in-frame clones and drops some. The sample includes about 62,000 clones, more than 85% seen only once; the top ten take about an eighth. The source was CD4+ or CD8+ T cells sorted from blood, collected in a trial of the OX40 agonist ivuxolimab. These receptors originate from an adult with an advanced solid tumor such as melanoma, head and neck, liver or kidney cancer.

This clone has a single count. The rearrangement uses TRBV5-4 and TRBJ1-1; perhaps TRBD1 as D (5 bases). Trimming removed 2 bases at V and 0 bases at J, with 11 bases between. Germline assignment: CDR1 SGHNT and CDR2 YYREEE (reference sequence). The CDR3 consists of 15 residues. The CDR3: CASSFSGTMNTEAFF. The CDR3 DNA sequence: TGTGCCAGCAGCTTCTCCGGGACCATGAACACTGAAGCTTTCTTT.

V and J are TRBV19 and TRBJ1-5; D is unresolved. CDR1 is LNHDA, CDR2 SQIVND, per germline (reference sequence). The V and J ends lost 8 bases and 4 bases respectively, with 9 bases between them. This CDR3 contains 12 residues. CDR3 residues: CASRYGNQPQHF. CDR3 sequence (DNA): TGTGCCAGTCGATATGGGAATCAGCCCCAGCATTTT.

The chain couples TRBV19 to TRBJ2-7, with TRBD2 identical over 9 bases. The germline CDR1 and CDR2 sequences are LNHDA and SQIVND (reference sequence). CDR3 length: 17 residues. V was pared by 0 bases and J by 0 bases, with 6 bases of the junction left unmatched. As DNA, the CDR3 is TGTGCCAGTAGTATAGATTTGACTAGCGGATTCTCCTACGAGCAGTACTTC. Amino acid sequence: CASSIDLTSGFSYEQYF. Full variable domain (missing parts from reference TRBV19 and TRBJ2-7): DGGITQSPKYLFRKEGQNVTLSCEQNLNHDAMYWYRQDPGQGLRLIYYSQIVNDFQKGDIAEGYSVSREKKESFPLTVTSAQKNPTAFYLCASSIDLTSGFSYEQYFGPGTRLTVT.

DNA of the CDR3: TGTGCCAGTCAGGATTTGAACACTGAAGCTTTCTTT. This translates into CASQDLNTEAFF. The chain combines TRBV19 with TRBJ1-1, with D unclear. Germline V gene lookup returns CDR1 LNHDA and CDR2 SQIVND (reference sequence). The CDR3 sequence is 12 residues long. V gave up 8 bases and J gave up 0 bases, with 7 bases separating them.

V is TRBV9 and J is TRBJ2-1, with D maybe TRBD2 (6 bases). The CDR3 is 14 residues long. Germline V CDR1 and CDR2: SGDLS, YYNGEE. V lost 4 bases and J lost 10, with 18 bases in between. CDR3 loop: CASSPIVGRGEQFF. The CDR3 DNA reads TGTGCCAGCAGCCCAATAGTAGGTCGGGGGGAGCAGTTCTTC.

The chain uses TRBV29-1 and TRBJ2-7; tentatively, D is TRBD1 or TRBD2 (6 bases each). The CDR3 runs to 16 residues. Trimming removed 3 bases at V and 0 bases at J, with 18 bases between. The V gene's germline CDR1 is SQVTM and CDR2 ANQGSEA. Here the CDR3 DNA reads TGCAGCGTTGAGGAGGGGGAAACGGGACTCTCCTACGAGCAGTACTTC. Its protein is CSVEEGETGLSYEQYF.

The chain combines TRBV4-1 with TRBJ2-5; 7 bases are a match to TRBD2. CDR1 is MGHRA and CDR2 is YSYEKL in the germline V gene. V lost 5 bases, J lost 4 bases, and 16 bases stayed unmatched. The CDR3 covers 17 residues. CDR3 coding DNA: TGCGCCAGCAGCGCAAGGGCCAGCGGGATGGGGGGAGAGACCCAGTACTTC. Residues: CASSARASGMGGETQYF.

This chain uses TRBV29-1 with TRBJ2-3, with D hard to call. In germline, CDR1 is SQVTM, CDR2 ANQGSEA. Trimming pared 1 base from V and 2 bases from J, leaving 4 bases between. The CDR3 is 12 amino acids. Written as DNA, the CDR3 is TGCAGCGTTGAAGGGGACACAGATACGCAGTATTTT. Translation: CSVEGDTDTQYF.

This clone has a single count. The V and J genes are TRBV11-3 and TRBJ2-2; 15 nucleotides agree with TRBD2. CDR1 SGHNT and CDR2 YENEEA come from the germline V gene. This CDR3 region has 17 residues. Germline trimming cut 3 bases from V and 1 base from J; bases unmatched to any gene: 0. The CDR3: CASSLGLAGGNTGELFF. As DNA, the CDR3 is TGTGCCAGCAGCTTGGGACTAGCGGGAGGGAACACCGGGGAGCTGTTTTTT. Full variable domain (outside the CDR3, taken from reference TRBV11-3 and TRBJ2-2): EAGVVQSPRYKIIEKKQPVAFWCNPISGHNTLYWYLQNLGQGPELLIRYENEEAVDDSQLPKDRFSAERLKGVDSTLKIQPAELGDSAVYLCASSLGLAGGNTGELFFGEGSRLTVL.

This rearrangement joins TRBV7-8 to TRBJ1-5; D unclear. The length of the CDR3 is 16 residues. From germline, CDR1 is SGHVS and CDR2 FQNEAQ. Trimming took 0 bases from V and 7 from J, leaving 16 bases between them. Here the CDR3 reads CASSLAPGPRGQPQHF. DNA for the CDR3: TGTGCCAGCAGCTTAGCCCCGGGCCCCCGAGGGCAGCCCCAGCATTTT. Full variable domain (rest looked up from reference TRBV7-8 and TRBJ1-5): GAGVSQSPRYKVAKRGQDVALRCDPISGHVSLFWYQQALGQGPEFLTYFQNEAQLDKSGLPSDRFFAERPEGSVSTLKIQRTQQEDSAVYLCASSLAPGPRGQPQHFGDGTRLSIL.

V gene TRBV27 combines with J gene TRBJ2-7; 9 positions match TRBD1. The CDR3 loop spans 14 amino acids. The junction had 3 bases not matched to a gene; V was cut back by 5 bases and J by 1 base. Germline CDR1 and CDR2: MNHEY and SMNVEV (reference sequence). The CDR3 reads CASSIGQGSYEQYF. CDR3 coding DNA: TGTGCCAGCAGTATAGGACAGGGGTCCTACGAGCAGTACTTC.

This chain links TRBV6-5 with TRBJ2-7; D possibly uses TRBD1 or TRBD2 (6 bases each). Germline V gene lookup returns CDR1 MNHEY and CDR2 SVGAGI. V dropped 7 bases and J dropped 3 bases, with 16 bases sitting between them. The CDR3 totals 14 residues. CDR3 amino acids: CASKGGNYNYEQYF. The DNA of the CDR3 is TGTGCCAGCAAAGGGGGGAACTATAACTACGAGCAGTACTTC.

The chain uses TRBV9 and TRBJ2-1; a possible D gene is TRBD2 (5 bases). From germline, CDR1 is SGDLS and CDR2 YYNGEE. V was pared by 0 bases and J by 7 bases, with 11 bases between. This CDR3 is built from 14 residues. CDR3 sequence: CASSVVGEQNEQFF. In DNA form, the CDR3 reads TGTGCCAGCAGCGTAGTTGGGGAGCAGAATGAGCAGTTCTTC.

The V gene is TRBV5-4, the J gene TRBJ2-2; no definite D call. This CDR3 spans 14 amino acids. CDR1 is SGHNT, CDR2 YYREEE, per germline (reference sequence). Trimming took 0 bases from V and 0 from J, leaving 3 bases between them. CDR3: CASSLVANTGELFF. The CDR3 DNA reads as TGTGCCAGCAGCTTGGTAGCGAACACCGGGGAGCTGTTTTTT.

Points on this clone: This sample also contains other DNA sequences that code for the same CDR3. The rearrangement links TRBV5-6 to TRBJ1-2; D not certain. CDR1 and CDR2 from the germline V gene are SGHDT and YYEEEE. The CDR3 extends over 11 amino acids. V gave up 0 bases and J gave up 4 bases, with 1 base separating them. The CDR3 DNA follows: TGTGCCAGCAGCTTGGGCTATGGCTACACCTTC. This sequence encodes CASSLGYGYTF. The whole variable domain, remainder taken from reference TRBV5-6 and TRBJ1-2, is DAGVTQSPTHLIKTRGQQVTLRCSPKSGHDTVSWYQQALGQGPQFIFQYYEEEERQRGNFPDRFSGHQFPNYSSELNVNALLLGDSALYLCASSLGYGYTFGSGTRLTVV.

The gene calls are TRBV5-4 and TRBJ2-5; D gene uncertain. There are 14 residues in the CDR3. The V gene's germline CDR1 is SGHNT and CDR2 YYREEE (reference sequence). Trimming shortened V by 0 bases and J by 2 bases, and 8 bases separated the two germline ends. The CDR3 DNA follows: TGTGCCAGCAGCTTGGAACAGTATCAAGAGACCCAGTACTTC. Protein product: CASSLEQYQETQYF.

In its sample, this clone was seen a few times. The chain employs TRBV7-9 and TRBJ2-6, with 8 bases fitting TRBD1. Germline lookup yields CDR1 SEHNR and CDR2 FQNEAQ (reference sequence). Trimming at V came to 2 bases and at J to 2 bases, leaving 2 bases not matched to a gene. The length of the CDR3 is 16 residues. This CDR3 is CASSLTTGAGANVLTF. CDR3 bases: TGTGCCAGCAGCTTAACGACAGGGGCTGGGGCCAACGTCCTGACTTTC.

This chain joins TRBV9 and TRBJ2-7; D is possibly TRBD1 (6 bases). Germline loops: CDR1 SGDLS, CDR2 YYNGEE. CDR3 length equals 15 residues. Trimming cost V 4 bases and J 5 bases, with 19 bases left between them. CDR3: CASSPGSYSGDEQYF. DNA of the CDR3: TGTGCCAGCAGCCCAGGCTCATACTCAGGGGACGAGCAGTACTTC.

The chain combines TRBV19 with TRBJ1-2, with D unresolved. Between the trimmed V and J ends, which lost 6 bases and 4 bases, there was a span of 6 bases. The CDR3 extends over 11 amino acids. The germline gives CDR1 LNHDA, CDR2 SQIVND (reference sequence). The CDR3 sequence: CASRDSYGYTF. In DNA, the CDR3 is TGTGCCAGTAGAGATTCCTATGGCTACACCTTC.

This clone was recorded once. The rearrangement joins TRBV4-1 to TRBJ2-1, with TRBD1 matching 7 bases. CDR1 MGHRA and CDR2 YSYEKL come from the germline V gene. The CDR3 runs to 14 residues. Trimming removed 5 bases from V and 6 bases from J; junction bases left unmatched: 7. The CDR3 sequence: CASSLPGQLNEQFF. The CDR3 DNA sequence: TGCGCCAGCAGCTTACCGGGACAGCTCAATGAGCAGTTCTTC.

The genes are TRBV19 and TRBJ2-1, with D maybe TRBD2 (6 bases). The CDR3 runs to 13 residues. The germline V gene encodes CDR1 LNHDA and CDR2 SQIVND (reference sequence). Trimming took off 7 bases at V and 2 bases at J, with 9 bases between the two ends. CDR3 bases: TGTGCCAGTACAAGCGGGCCCTACAATGAGCAGTTCTTC. It codes for CASTSGPYNEQFF.